This T cell receptor beta chain emerged from a study of stem cell transplantation in POMP-related autoinflammatory disease. Study summary: Impaired MHC class I-dependent CD8+ differentiation was hypothesized from defective thymoproteasomes. After transplant, neutrophils and platelets showed 100% graft donor chimerism through one year.

The CDR3 is 15 residues long. From germline, CDR1 is MNHEY and CDR2 SMNVEV (reference sequence). Trimming removed 5 bases at V and 1 base at J, with 14 bases between. The data were produced by immunoSEQ multiplex PCR, yet TCRdb's version contains in-frame clones alone and is incomplete. This sample yields thousands of clones, of which about 90% are seen a single time; 13% belongs to the top ten. Prominent immunodeficiency with autoinflammation defined PRAID. This clone was recorded only once. The antigen is not known. General observations from the study: Across all analyzed T-cell subsets, patients with PRAID tended toward reduced diversity and increased clonality.

This specimen was CD8+ T cells from PBMCs, taken after stem cell transplantation. The receptor was derived from a human patient with POMP-related autoinflammation and immune dysregulation (PRAID). Some of these T cells may belong to the graft donor. The chain combines TRBV27 with TRBJ2-5, with D maybe TRBD1 (6 bases). CDR3 in DNA: TGTGCCAGCAGTACCTACAGGGTAGGCCAAGAGACCCAGTACTTC. Translated, it gives CASSTYRVGQETQYF.